This TCR beta chain is from a study of STAT3 mutations in large granular lymphocyte leukemia. General study points: Every T-cell large granular lymphocyte leukemia patient had at least one immunodominant TCR beta clonotype.

This CDR3 contains 14 residues. V lost 5 bases, J lost 8 bases, and 7 bases stayed unmatched. CDR1 is SGHRS and CDR2 is YFSETQ in the germline V gene. This clone has just one count. Its antigen is undetermined. Average productive template count per sample was about 40,000. Data came from immunoSEQ multiplex PCR; TCRdb stores just in-frame clones and leaves some out. The sample has 35,000 to 50,000 clones, roughly three quarters seen once. The J gene is TRBJ2-4, the V gene TRBV5-1; 10 bases fit TRBD2. This receptor was taken from a human donor with T large granular lymphocyte leukemia. Some clones in this sample may be carry-over from other donors' samples. Sequencing was done on a sample of PBMCs. CDR3 nucleotides: TGCGCCAGCAGGGAACTAGCGGGGACGGACATTCAGTACTTC. Protein product: CASRELAGTDIQYF.